The clone carrying this T cell receptor (beta chain) has more than one count but fewer than ten. The antigen remains unidentified. The data derive from a study of T cells after posttransplantation cyclophosphamide. Points from the study as a whole: Tissue-infiltrating T cells from skin or gut overlapped little with blood T cells.

V was trimmed by 7 bases and J by 4 bases, leaving 11 bases between them. The CDR3 is 13 residues long. Germline values: CDR1 SNHLY, CDR2 FYNNEI. TCRdb's table, derived via immunoSEQ multiplex PCR, lists solely in-frame clones and lacks some. The data contain about 24,000 clones, roughly 83% of them singletons. Material for sequencing was PBMCs. The clonotype was recovered from an older woman with a blood cancer, CMV-positive, and with a related stem cell donor. The chain links TRBV2 to TRBJ2-1; the D gene is possibly TRBD1 (5 bases). The CDR3 loop is CASKNRLYNEQFF. CDR3 sequence (DNA): TGTGCCAGCAAAAACAGGCTTTACAATGAGCAGTTCTTC.